These 17 T cell receptor beta chains share one sample of origin, sequenced in a study of cytomegalovirus exposure and HLA in healthy donors. The PCR contained 60 Vbeta and 13 Jbeta primers. Profiling relied on immunoSEQ multiplex PCR, and the TCRdb table lists in-frame clones only, not all of them. There are over 45,000 clones in the sample; over 75% occur only once, and around 2.5% lies in the top ten. Material for sequencing was PBMCs. All receptors come from a boy aged 5-17 years in good health and CMV-seropositive.

The V gene is TRBV6-5, the J gene TRBJ2-7, with a possible D match to TRBD2 (5 bases). Germline V CDR1 and CDR2: MNHEY, SVGAGI. This CDR3 comprises 14 residues. Trimming removed 3 bases at V and 6 bases at J, with 15 bases between. As DNA, the CDR3 is TGTGCCAGCAGTTATGGGAGTGGGGTCGGCGAGCAGTACTTC. It encodes CASSYGSGVGEQYF.

The chain carries TRBV6-4 and TRBJ1-5; possibly TRBD1 for D (6 bases). The CDR3 has 13 residues. The V gene's germline CDR1 is MRHNA and CDR2 SNTAGT. Trimming shortened V by 3 bases and J by 4 bases, and 7 bases separated the two germline ends. CDR3 protein: CASSEGANQPQHF. CDR3 DNA: TGTGCCAGCAGTGAGGGGGCGAATCAGCCCCAGCATTTT.

J is TRBJ2-7 and V is TRBV7-2; a weak D match, TRBD1 (5 bases). CDR1 and CDR2 from the germline V gene are SGHTA and FQGNSA. This CDR3 spans 14 amino acids. Trimming took off 5 bases at V and 0 bases at J, with 11 bases between the two ends. The DNA of the CDR3 is TGTGCCAGCAGCCCGCAGACAGACTCCTACGAGCAGTACTTC. Translating gives CASSPQTDSYEQYF.

The rearrangement links TRBV14 to TRBJ2-5; a weak D match, TRBD2 (5 bases). CDR3 length: 14 residues. Trimming removed 1 base at V and 7 bases at J, with 13 bases between. CDR1 is SGHDN, CDR2 FVKESK, per germline. The CDR3, as DNA: TGTGCCAGCAGCCAAGTCGGGGTCCCGGGGACCCAGTACTTC. Translating it yields CASSQVGVPGTQYF.

The chain employs TRBV7-9 and TRBJ2-7, with TRBD2 matching 13 bases. This CDR3 region has 16 residues. Germline V lookup: CDR1 SEHNR, CDR2 FQNEAQ (reference sequence). With V trimmed by 4 bases and J by 3 bases, 6 bases remained unmatched. Here the CDR3 reads CASSYGTSGNLYEQYF. CDR3 DNA: TGTGCCAGCAGCTACGGGACTAGCGGGAACCTCTACGAGCAGTACTTC.

The chain uses TRBV10-3 and TRBJ2-1, with TRBD2 matching 10 bases. The J segment lost 7 bases and the V segment lost 5 bases, leaving 8 bases of the junction unmatched. Germline loops: CDR1 ENHRY, CDR2 SYGVKD. The CDR3 totals 15 residues. The CDR3 sequence is CAISSGLAGANEQFF. CDR3 bases: TGTGCCATCAGTTCGGGGCTAGCGGGGGCGAATGAGCAGTTCTTC.

This clone occurred once. The gene calls are TRBV4-1 and TRBJ2-3; unclear D gene. The germline gives CDR1 MGHRA, CDR2 YSYEKL. There are 12 residues in the CDR3. Trimming removed 3 bases at V and 4 bases at J, with 5 bases between. This CDR3 reads CASSHHADTQYF. The CDR3 nucleotides read TGCGCCAGCAGCCACCATGCAGATACGCAGTATTTT.

V gene TRBV27 combines with J gene TRBJ1-3, with TRBD1 as a possible D gene (6 bases). The CDR3 spans 16 residues. V gave up 5 bases and J gave up 0 bases, with 14 bases separating them. Germline CDR1 and CDR2: MNHEY and SMNVEV (reference sequence). The DNA for the CDR3 is TGTGCCAGCAGTCCAATGACAGGCAACTCTGGAAACACCATATATTTT. Its translation: CASSPMTGNSGNTIYF.

The chain employs TRBV7-2 and TRBJ2-1, with 8 bases fitting TRBD1. Germline loops: CDR1 SGHTA, CDR2 FQGNSA. CDR3 size: 14 residues. The J segment lost 6 bases and the V segment lost 3 bases, leaving 4 bases of the junction unmatched. The CDR3 DNA reads TGTGCCAGCAGCTTTGGACAGGGCCCCAATGAGCAGTTCTTC. Translation: CASSFGQGPNEQFF.

The chain carries TRBV6-1 and TRBJ2-3; 10 bases are a match to TRBD2. The V gene end was trimmed by 8 bases and the J gene end by 4 bases; junction bases not matched to a gene: 6. This CDR3 is 14 amino acids long. Per the germline V gene, CDR1 is MNHNS and CDR2 is SASEGT. The CDR3 protein is CASGSSGGADTQYF. The CDR3 DNA sequence: TGTGCCAGCGGATCTAGCGGGGGCGCAGATACGCAGTATTTT.

The rearrangement uses TRBV5-1 and TRBJ2-5; no clear D gene. CDR1 and CDR2 (germline): SGHRS, YFSETQ. V dropped 0 bases and J dropped 5 bases, with 8 bases sitting between them. The CDR3 spans 13 residues. Here the CDR3 DNA reads TGCGCCAGCAGCTTGGCCCCAGGCGAGACCCAGTACTTC. Protein product: CASSLAPGETQYF.

The chain carries TRBV9 and TRBJ2-2; D is perhaps TRBD2 (5 bases). Germline values: CDR1 SGDLS, CDR2 YYNGEE. The length of the CDR3 is 16 residues. Trimming cost V 4 bases and J 7 bases, with 20 bases left between them. The CDR3 region is CASSYTHGSRGGELFF. For the CDR3, the DNA is TGTGCCAGCAGCTATACCCATGGGAGCCGGGGCGGGGAGCTGTTTTTT.

This clone has only one observation. The chain joins TRBV10-1 to TRBJ1-5; no definite D call. Trimming left V 8 bases short and J 3 bases short, with 8 bases between. Germline V lookup: CDR1 WNHNN, CDR2 SYGVQD (reference sequence). CDR3 length equals 12 residues. As DNA, the CDR3 is TGCGCCAGCGCCAGGTACAATCAGCCCCAGCATTTT. As protein: CASARYNQPQHF.

The genes are TRBV7-8 and TRBJ1-1; D gene uncertain. This CDR3 is built from 14 residues. The germline V gene has CDR1 SGHVS and CDR2 FQNEAQ. Between the trimmed V and J ends, which lost 5 bases and 4 bases, there was a span of 14 bases. For the CDR3, the DNA is TGTGCCAGCAGCGCAGGCCGCTTTAGCACTGAAGCTTTCTTT. It is translated as CASSAGRFSTEAFF. The variable domain in full, with the rest retrieved from reference TRBV7-8 and TRBJ1-1, is GAGVSQSPRYKVAKRGQDVALRCDPISGHVSLFWYQQALGQGPEFLTYFQNEAQLDKSGLPSDRFFAERPEGSVSTLKIQRTQQEDSAVYLCASSAGRFSTEAFFGQGTRLTVV.

This CDR3 is CASSFFRTGDEKLFF. CDR3 in DNA: TGTGCCAGCAGTTTCTTCAGGACAGGGGATGAAAAACTGTTTTTT. The chain uses TRBV27 and TRBJ1-4, with 9 bases aligning to TRBD1. The length of the CDR3 is 15 residues. Trimming removed 3 bases from V and 6 bases from J; junction bases left unmatched: 5. CDR1 is MNHEY, CDR2 SMNVEV, per germline (reference sequence).

V gene TRBV29-1 combines with J gene TRBJ2-3; tentative D call: TRBD2 (5 bases). CDR1 is SQVTM, CDR2 ANQGSEA, per germline. This CDR3 comprises 13 residues. Trimming shortened V by 6 bases and J by 2 bases, and 12 bases separated the two germline ends. For the CDR3, the DNA is TGCAGCGTCGAGGGCAGATACACAGATACGCAGTATTTT. It is translated as CSVEGRYTDTQYF.

V and J are TRBV28 and TRBJ1-5, with D uncertain. This CDR3 spans 14 amino acids. Deletions cut 6 bases from V and 3 bases from J, with 12 bases between. The V gene's germline CDR1 is MDHEN and CDR2 SYDVKM. The chain's CDR3 is CASSAVGNNQPQHF. In DNA, the CDR3 is TGTGCCAGCAGCGCGGTCGGAAACAATCAGCCCCAGCATTTT.